The source of this T cell receptor (beta chain) is a study of T cell repertoires in cytomegalovirus infection. One entry per CDR3 protein results from TCRdb running MiXCR on the reads. The sample has approximately 280,000 distinct CDR3 sequences, less than 25% seen once; the top ten hold about 20%. In its sample, this clonotype was seen many times. Its matching antigen is unknown. Whole-study results and caveats: Cumulative public TCR beta family frequency identified carriers of CMV plus the relevant HLA. There were HLA-C-restricted CMV-specific TCR beta clonotypes dominating the ex vivo response.

V shed 1 base and J shed 3 bases, with 19 bases lying between them. From germline, CDR1 is SEHNR and CDR2 FQNEAQ (reference sequence). The CDR3 covers 18 residues. This TCR was recovered from a human donor in good health (CMV status not recorded). Some clones in this sample may be carry-over from other donors' samples. The chain uses TRBV7-9 and TRBJ2-1, with a weak D call TRBD2 (7 bases). The sequences come from cultured PBMCs, collected from culture after CMV antigen stimulation. The CDR3 DNA reads TGTGCCAGCAGCTTAGAGGGGGGGGGCGGCCCCTTCTACAATGAGCAGTTCTTC. Encoded protein: CASSLEGGGGPFYNEQFF.